What follows are 26 T cell receptor beta chains derived from one specimen sequenced in a study of blood T cell repertoires in COVID-19. The protocol was immunoSEQ multiplex PCR, while the TCRdb copy is restricted to in-frame clones and leaves out a portion. The sample contains some 68,000 clones, roughly 85% of which appear only once. Input material: peripheral blood. The receptor set was obtained from a woman aged 45-65 years with COVID-19, enrolled during active disease.

The chain links TRBV2 to TRBJ1-3, with 7 bases aligning to TRBD1. With 5 bases clipped from V and 2 bases from J, the junction kept 6 bases outside the gene matches. Germline lookup yields CDR1 SNHLY and CDR2 FYNNEI. This CDR3 contains 15 residues. The DNA for the CDR3 is TGTGCCAGCAGTCGACAGGGATTACCTGGAAACACCATATATTTT. Residues: CASSRQGLPGNTIYF.

Here the CDR3 reads CASSSSTNRGSREQYF. CDR3 nucleotides: TGTGCCAGCTCATCTTCAACGAACAGGGGCTCGAGGGAGCAGTACTTC. This chain connects TRBV18 to TRBJ2-7, with 7 bases aligning to TRBD1. CDR3 length: 16 amino acids. The germline gives CDR1 KGHSH, CDR2 LQKENI. Trimming removed 5 bases from V and 7 bases from J; junction bases left unmatched: 17.

The chain combines TRBV6-1 with TRBJ2-7, with D perhaps TRBD1 (5 bases). V gave up 3 bases and J gave up 4 bases, with 13 bases separating them. The CDR3 is made up of 14 amino acids. From germline, CDR1 is MNHNS and CDR2 SASEGT. The CDR3 sequence is CASSETDIGYEQYF. The CDR3 DNA reads as TGTGCCAGCAGTGAGACAGATATTGGTTACGAGCAGTACTTC.

The J gene is TRBJ2-5, the V gene TRBV3-1 (or the pseudogene TRBV3-2); TRBD1 agrees at 10 bases. CDR1 LGHDT and CDR2 YNNKEL come from the germline V gene (reference sequence). This CDR3 is 14 amino acids long. The V gene end was trimmed by 8 bases and the J gene end by 3 bases; junction bases not matched to a gene: 6. CDR3 loop: CASRRGQGKETQYF. The CDR3 nucleotides read TGTGCCAGCCGGAGGGGACAGGGGAAAGAGACCCAGTACTTC.

The genes are TRBV7-2 and TRBJ2-1; TRBD2 matches at 8 bases. This CDR3 comprises 16 residues. The V segment lost 5 bases and the J segment 5 bases; nucleotides outside the gene matches: 11. Germline V gene sequence: CDR1 SGHTA, CDR2 FQGNSA. Written as DNA, the CDR3 is TGTGCCAGCAGCCAGGATCTACTAGCGGTACACAATGAGCAGTTCTTC. Protein: CASSQDLLAVHNEQFF.

The rearrangement joins TRBV12-3 or TRBV12-4 to TRBJ2-7, with D tentatively TRBD2 (6 bases). The CDR3 runs 13 residues. V was shortened by 5 bases and J by 9 bases, with 17 bases between the two germline ends. CDR3 region: CASSLYSGEGQYF. In DNA, the CDR3 is TGTGCCAGCAGTCTTTATTCGGGGGAAGGGCAGTACTTC.

The V call is TRBV6-5, the J call TRBJ2-1; 9 nucleotides line up with TRBD2. J was trimmed by 7 bases and V by 8 bases; bases with no gene match: 3. Germline-derived CDR1 and CDR2 are MNHEY and SVGAGI. The CDR3 runs 12 residues. CDR3 residues: CASVAGGNEQFF. The CDR3 nucleotides read TGTGCCAGCGTGGCGGGAGGGAATGAGCAGTTCTTC.

V and J are TRBV6-5 and TRBJ2-7; 7 nucleotides align to TRBD2. Losses at the gene ends were 6 bases for V and 6 bases for J; bases not matched to a gene: 8. The CDR3 extends over 13 amino acids. Germline V CDR1 and CDR2: MNHEY, SVGAGI. DNA for the CDR3: TGTGCCAGCAGGCGTCGTGGGGAGGGCGAGCAGTACTTC. It translates to CASRRRGEGEQYF.

The chain has TRBV11-3 and TRBJ2-7; maybe TRBD2 (6 bases). This CDR3 region has 14 residues. Germline CDR1 is SGHNT and CDR2 is YENEEA. The ends were cut back, 5 bases at V and 1 base at J, with 12 bases in the middle. The DNA for the CDR3 is TGTGCCAGCAGCCGGGGGTACAGTTCCTACGAGCAGTACTTC. Amino acid sequence: CASSRGYSSYEQYF.

The count of this clone is one. The chain carries TRBV11-2 and TRBJ2-1; no firm D call. The length of the CDR3 is 12 residues. Germline lookup yields CDR1 SGHAT and CDR2 FQNNGV. V was cut by 4 bases and J by 5 bases, with 6 bases left in between. The CDR3 loop is CASSSLNNEQFF. The CDR3 DNA reads TGTGCCAGCAGCTCCTTAAACAATGAGCAGTTCTTC.

The rearrangement joins TRBV12-5 to TRBJ1-1; TRBD1 agrees at 7 bases. The CDR3 is 14 amino acids. Germline V gives CDR1 LGHNT, CDR2 FRNRAP. The junction had 0 bases not matched to a gene; V was cut back by 1 base and J by 1 base. CDR3 DNA: TGTGCTAGTGGTTTGGGGACAGGGAACACTGAAGCTTTCTTT. Protein product: CASGLGTGNTEAFF.

J is TRBJ1-3 and V is TRBV15; unclear D gene. The V gene lost 0 bases and the J gene lost 2 bases, with 8 bases spanning the gap. The CDR3 runs 15 residues. Germline V CDR1 and CDR2: LNHNV, YYDKDF (reference sequence). CDR3 amino acids: CATSRDRIPGNTIYF. The CDR3 DNA reads as TGTGCCACCAGCAGAGACCGTATTCCTGGAAACACCATATATTTT.

This chain links TRBV7-2 with TRBJ2-1, with D unresolved. The CDR3 has 16 residues. Germline V gene sequence: CDR1 SGHTA, CDR2 FQGNSA. V lost 2 bases and J lost 4, with 15 bases in between. The CDR3 loop reads CASSLRRLQMYNEQFF. The CDR3 bases are TGTGCCAGCAGCTTACGGCGGCTGCAAATGTACAATGAGCAGTTCTTC.

This rearrangement joins TRBV27 to TRBJ2-7, with TRBD2 identical over 9 bases. Germline V CDR1 and CDR2: MNHEY, SMNVEV (reference sequence). The CDR3 is made up of 17 amino acids. The trim removed 2 bases at V and 0 bases at J, leaving 8 bases unmatched. In nucleotides, the CDR3 is TGTGCCAGCAGTTTAAGGCCTAGCGGGGAAAGCTCCTACGAGCAGTACTTC. It specifies CASSLRPSGESSYEQYF.

J is TRBJ2-7 and V is TRBV9, with TRBD1 matching over 9 bases. With V trimmed by 0 bases and J by 3 bases, 7 bases remained unmatched. The CDR3 extends over 16 amino acids. Germline loops: CDR1 SGDLS, CDR2 YYNGEE. CDR3 amino acids: CASSVGLGQGSYEQYF. The CDR3 DNA is TGTGCCAGCAGCGTAGGCCTAGGACAGGGGAGCTACGAGCAGTACTTC.

The rearrangement links TRBV5-6 to TRBJ2-6, with D hard to call. CDR3 length: 14 amino acids. Looked up from germline, CDR1 is SGHDT and CDR2 is YYEEEE. Trimming cost V 5 bases and J 0 bases, with 6 bases left between them. The CDR3 DNA reads TGTGCCAGCAGTCGTTCCTCTGGGGCCAACGTCCTGACTTTC. Translating gives CASSRSSGANVLTF.

This chain connects TRBV5-1 to TRBJ1-3, with D maybe TRBD1 (6 bases). V shed 0 bases and J shed 4 bases, with 20 bases lying between them. There are 18 residues in the CDR3. Germline V lookup: CDR1 SGHRS, CDR2 YFSETQ. The CDR3 bases are TGCGCCAGCAGCTTGGAATGGCCGGGGGGCCTGAAGGGAAACACCATATATTTT. This sequence encodes CASSLEWPGGLKGNTIYF.

J is TRBJ2-3 and V is TRBV6-5, with D possibly being TRBD2 (5 bases). CDR3 length equals 16 residues. Germline values: CDR1 MNHEY, CDR2 SVGAGI. The V end was cut by 0 bases, the J end by 4 bases, with 14 bases between. DNA of the CDR3: TGTGCCAGCAGTTACTCGAGCCGGGGTTGGGCAGATACGCAGTATTTT. It specifies CASSYSSRGWADTQYF.

This chain links TRBV27 with TRBJ1-5; D is possibly TRBD1 (6 bases). The CDR3 extends over 16 amino acids. The ends were cut back, 10 bases at V and 0 bases at J, with 19 bases in the middle. Looked up from germline, CDR1 is MNHEY and CDR2 is SMNVEV (reference sequence). The CDR3 loop reads CATSQIGQLSNQPQHF. The CDR3 nucleotides read TGTGCCACATCACAAATCGGACAGCTTAGCAATCAGCCCCAGCATTTT.

This clone was seen only once. The chain carries TRBV5-4 and TRBJ2-2, with D perhaps TRBD2 (7 bases). CDR3 size: 14 residues. The V and J ends lost 6 bases and 3 bases respectively, with 12 bases between them. CDR1 and CDR2 from the germline V gene are SGHNT and YYREEE (reference sequence). The CDR3, as DNA: TGTGCCAGCAAGGGGGGGCTATACACCGGGGAGCTGTTTTTT. Protein product: CASKGGLYTGELFF.

This clone was counted a few times. The rearrangement uses TRBV4-2 and TRBJ1-5; D is possibly TRBD1 (5 bases). V shed 1 base and J shed 4 bases, with 11 bases lying between them. Per the germline V gene, CDR1 is LGHNA and CDR2 is YNFKEQ. The CDR3 has 15 residues. The CDR3 reads CASSQAAGVNQPQHF. CDR3 coding DNA: TGTGCCAGCAGCCAAGCAGCGGGGGTTAATCAGCCCCAGCATTTT.

This sequence joins TRBV20-1 and TRBJ1-2, with D uncertain. The germline gives CDR1 DFQATT, CDR2 SNEGSKA (reference sequence). The V gene lost 3 bases and the J gene lost 0 bases, with 17 bases spanning the gap. The CDR3 totals 16 residues. CDR3 nucleotide sequence: TGCAGTGCTAGTTTTTGGAGACCGGGAGCTAACTATGGCTACACCTTC. The encoded protein is CSASFWRPGANYGYTF.

The genes are TRBV2 and TRBJ2-1; D gene uncertain. CDR1 is SNHLY and CDR2 is FYNNEI in the germline V gene. Trimming removed 6 bases from V and 0 bases from J, with 12 bases in between. The CDR3 is made up of 15 amino acids. The CDR3 is CASRKTGNSYNEQFF. The CDR3 coding sequence is TGTGCCAGCAGGAAGACTGGTAACTCCTACAATGAGCAGTTCTTC.

This clone was picked up a small number of times. This chain connects TRBV5-6 to TRBJ2-2; no reliable D call. Germline V CDR1 and CDR2: SGHDT, YYEEEE. V was trimmed by 0 bases and J by 5 bases, leaving 11 bases between them. The length of the CDR3 is 15 residues. The CDR3 is CASSLDWARTGELFF. As DNA, the CDR3 is TGTGCCAGCAGCTTGGACTGGGCCAGGACCGGGGAGCTGTTTTTT.

The sample holds a few counts of this clone. The rearrangement links TRBV12-3 or TRBV12-4 to TRBJ1-1; D is undetermined. V lost 7 bases and J lost 6, with 9 bases in between. The CDR3 runs 11 residues. CDR3 sequence: CASISGSEAFF. The DNA of the CDR3 is TGTGCCAGCATCTCCGGGTCTGAAGCTTTCTTT.

The chain joins TRBV6-5 to TRBJ2-7; 9 bases are a match to TRBD2. The CDR3 covers 15 residues. Germline lookup yields CDR1 MNHEY and CDR2 SVGAGI. The J segment lost 5 bases and the V segment lost 4 bases, leaving 9 bases of the junction unmatched. The CDR3 DNA reads as TGTGCCAGCAGTTTCCGGCGGGAGGGCCAGAACGAGCAGTACTTC. It yields the protein CASSFRREGQNEQYF.